The 2 T cell receptor beta chains below all came from one sample that was sequenced in a study of CD8 T cells in Susac syndrome. Reverse transcription used about 0.5 to 1 ug RNA and random hexamers. MiXCR, run by TCRdb on the immunoSEQ multiplex PCR reads, gives a single entry per CDR3 protein. The data show some 140,000 distinct CDR3 sequences, approximately 89% seen once. The sequencing sample was made of CD8+ T cells from PBMCs. The receptors derive from a human donor with multiple sclerosis.

The genes are TRBV5-1 and TRBJ2-3; D is possibly TRBD2 (6 bases). Trimming left V 7 bases short and J 4 bases short, with 13 bases between. Germline loops: CDR1 SGHRS, CDR2 YFSETQ. This CDR3 region has 13 residues. CDR3: CASGIRGADTQYF. CDR3 bases: TGCGCCAGCGGAATACGCGGGGCAGATACGCAGTATTTT.

The chain joins TRBV20-1 to TRBJ2-7; TRBD1 is a possible D gene (5 bases). Trimming removed 0 bases at V and 0 bases at J, with 15 bases between. The CDR3 totals 16 residues. The germline CDR1 and CDR2 sequences are DFQATT and SNEGSKA (reference sequence). CDR3 in DNA: TGCAGTGCTAGAGATCAGGGCAGTTCAAGCTCCTACGAGCAGTACTTC. Its protein product is CSARDQGSSSSYEQYF.